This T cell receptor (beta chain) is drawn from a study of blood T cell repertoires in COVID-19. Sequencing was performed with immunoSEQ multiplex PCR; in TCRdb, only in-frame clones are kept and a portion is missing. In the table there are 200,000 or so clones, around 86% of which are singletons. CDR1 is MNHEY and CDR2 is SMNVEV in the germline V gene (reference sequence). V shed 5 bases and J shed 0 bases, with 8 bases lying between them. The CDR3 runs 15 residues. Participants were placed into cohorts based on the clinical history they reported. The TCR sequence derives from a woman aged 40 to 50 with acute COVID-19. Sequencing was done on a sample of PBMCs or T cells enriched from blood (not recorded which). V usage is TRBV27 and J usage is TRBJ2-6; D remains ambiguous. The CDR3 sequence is CASSGGFSGANVLTF. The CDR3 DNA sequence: TGTGCCAGCAGTGGCGGTTTCTCTGGGGCCAACGTCCTGACTTTC. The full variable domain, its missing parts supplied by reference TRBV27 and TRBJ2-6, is EAQVTQNPRYLITVTGKKLTVTCSQNMNHEYMSWYRQDPGLGLRQIYYSMNVEVTDKGDVPEGYKVSRKEKRNFPLILESPSPNQTSLYFCASSGGFSGANVLTFGAGSRLTVL.